A single sample gave rise to the 18 T cell receptor beta chains below, sequenced in a study of OX40 agonist ivuxolimab in advanced cancers. Libraries were prepared by immunoSEQ multiplex PCR; TCRdb keeps only in-frame clonotypes and omits some of them. This table holds about 95,000 clones, about 91% found once. Source: CD4+ or CD8+ T cells sorted from blood, taken in a trial of the OX40 agonist ivuxolimab. The receptors were gathered from an adult with an advanced solid tumor such as melanoma, head and neck, liver or kidney cancer.

The V and J genes are TRBV5-1 and TRBJ2-6; 9 bases are shared with TRBD2. This CDR3 comprises 16 residues. Trimming at V came to 4 bases and at J to 3 bases, leaving 5 bases not matched to a gene. Germline V gene sequence: CDR1 SGHRS, CDR2 YFSETQ. The CDR3: CASSTSGLSGANVLTF. CDR3 DNA: TGCGCCAGCAGCACTAGCGGGCTAAGTGGGGCCAACGTCCTGACTTTC.

The rearrangement uses TRBV18 and TRBJ1-3; the D gene is possibly TRBD1 (5 bases). Germline CDR1 is KGHSH and CDR2 is LQKENI. Deletions cut 3 bases from V and 0 bases from J, with 12 bases between. The CDR3 has 16 amino acids. Here the CDR3 reads CASSPGGGSSGNTIYF. CDR3 DNA sequence: TGTGCCAGCTCACCGGGCGGGGGAAGCTCTGGAAACACCATATATTTT.

V gene TRBV27 combines with J gene TRBJ2-7; D not certain. The length of the CDR3 is 12 residues. The germline V and J ends were trimmed by 6 bases and 6 bases, with 12 bases remaining between them. CDR1 is MNHEY and CDR2 is SMNVEV in the germline V gene (reference sequence). The CDR3 spells CASREPWVEQYF. CDR3 DNA: TGTGCCAGCAGGGAGCCTTGGGTCGAGCAGTACTTC.

The chain links TRBV10-3 to TRBJ2-1; 8 bases line up with TRBD2. CDR1 is ENHRY, CDR2 SYGVKD, per germline. The CDR3 spans 17 residues. Trimming cost V 0 bases and J 7 bases; bases outside gene matches: 11. The CDR3 DNA sequence: TGTGCCATCAGTGAGTCGGGTATCGGGGGGGTAGTGAATGAGCAGTTCTTC. It is translated as CAISESGIGGVVNEQFF.

The genes are TRBV7-2 and TRBJ2-7; 8 bases fit TRBD1. This CDR3 has 14 amino acids. With V trimmed by 5 bases and J by 0 bases, 3 bases remained unmatched. From germline, CDR1 is SGHTA and CDR2 FQGNSA. CDR3 nucleotides: TGTGCCAGCAGCAGGACAGGGAGCTCCTACGAGCAGTACTTC. This codes for CASSRTGSSYEQYF.

The chain carries TRBV5-6 and TRBJ2-1; TRBD1 might be the D (5 bases). Germline CDR1 reads SGHDT; CDR2 reads YYEEEE. The CDR3 runs to 13 residues. V lost 5 bases to trimming and J lost 12 bases, with 18 bases between them. The CDR3 reads CASRSGLEVRQFF. As DNA, the CDR3 is TGTGCCAGCAGATCAGGGTTAGAGGTCAGGCAGTTCTTC.

The genes are TRBV18 and TRBJ2-3; the D is unclear. In germline, CDR1 is KGHSH, CDR2 LQKENI. Between the trimmed V and J ends, which lost 0 bases and 2 bases, there was a span of 12 bases. The length of the CDR3 is 16 residues. This chain's CDR3 is CASSPPVGEYTDTQYF. The CDR3 DNA sequence: TGTGCCAGCTCACCACCGGTCGGCGAATACACAGATACGCAGTATTTT.

J is TRBJ1-2 and V is TRBV28; tentative D call: TRBD1 (6 bases). The germline V gene encodes CDR1 MDHEN and CDR2 SYDVKM. The V end was cut by 6 bases, the J end by 5 bases, with 19 bases between. The CDR3 has 15 amino acids. The CDR3 protein is CASSRSGRGDYGYTF. CDR3 DNA: TGTGCCAGCAGCAGAAGCGGGAGGGGGGATTATGGCTACACCTTC.

The chain uses TRBV30 and TRBJ2-2; 7 bases fit TRBD2. Germline V gene sequence: CDR1 GTSNPN, CDR2 SVGIG (reference sequence). The CDR3 is made up of 13 amino acids. The junction had 7 bases not matched to a gene; V was cut back by 4 bases and J by 8 bases. The CDR3 bases are TGTGCCTGGACGGGACTACCTGCGGGGGAGCTGTTTTTT. Translation: CAWTGLPAGELFF.

The chain uses TRBV5-1 and TRBJ2-1, with TRBD2 matching over 9 bases. The CDR3 totals 16 residues. The V gene end was trimmed by 7 bases and the J gene end by 0 bases; junction bases not matched to a gene: 8. Germline CDR1 and CDR2: SGHRS and YFSETQ. CDR3 sequence (DNA): TGCGCCAGCGTCGAAAATAGCGGGAGCTCCTACAATGAGCAGTTCTTC. Its translation: CASVENSGSSYNEQFF.

V gene TRBV6-6 combines with J gene TRBJ2-4; perhaps TRBD1 as D (6 bases). This CDR3 is 14 amino acids long. The germline V gene encodes CDR1 MNHNY and CDR2 SVGAGI (reference sequence). V was shortened by 3 bases and J by 11 bases, with 17 bases between the two germline ends. CDR3 coding DNA: TGTGCCAGCAGTTATAAGCGGACAGAGTCGGTTCAGTACTTC. Translating gives CASSYKRTESVQYF.

The CDR3 nucleotides read TGTGCCAGCAGCCAAGAAGGGGGAAGAGCTTTCTTT. This translates into CASSQEGGRAFF. This chain uses TRBV14 with TRBJ1-1; the D gene is possibly TRBD1 (6 bases). Germline V CDR1 and CDR2: SGHDN, FVKESK. V lost 0 bases, J lost 10 bases, and 9 bases lay in between. This CDR3 spans 12 amino acids.

In its sample, this clone was seen once. The chain carries TRBV28 and TRBJ2-7; D assignment may be TRBD1 or TRBD2 (5 bases each). The germline CDR1 and CDR2 sequences are MDHEN and SYDVKM. V shed 1 base and J shed 4 bases, with 20 bases lying between them. The CDR3 is 17 amino acids. CDR3 sequence reads: CASSLSGPPLGRYEQYF. DNA of the CDR3: TGTGCCAGCAGTTTATCGGGACCCCCCCTAGGAAGGTACGAGCAGTACTTC.

V and J are TRBV10-1 and TRBJ2-3, with 10 bases lining up with TRBD1. In germline, CDR1 is WNHNN, CDR2 SYGVQD (reference sequence). V trimming: 6 bases; J trimming: 3 bases; junction bases outside the gene matches: 6. The CDR3 covers 15 residues. CDR3 residues: CASSPGQGRTDTQYF. The CDR3 bases are TGCGCCAGCAGCCCGGGACAGGGGAGGACAGATACGCAGTATTTT.

The chain couples TRBV5-1 to TRBJ2-1, with D perhaps matching TRBD1 (5 bases). The CDR3 runs 17 residues. V lost 0 bases, J lost 6 bases, and 19 bases lay in between. Germline CDR1 and CDR2: SGHRS and YFSETQ. Here the CDR3 DNA reads TGCGCCAGCAGCTTGGACCTACTCTACATGGGGCCCAATGAGCAGTTCTTC. Its protein is CASSLDLLYMGPNEQFF.

The J gene is TRBJ2-1, the V gene TRBV4-1; TRBD2 matches 10 bases. The germline V gene has CDR1 MGHRA and CDR2 YSYEKL. The CDR3 sequence is 17 residues long. Germline trimming cut 1 base from V and 12 bases from J; bases unmatched to any gene: 15. In DNA, the CDR3 is TGCGCCAGCAGCCAAGTCTTGAGAACTAGCGGGGAAATGCGGCAGTTCTTC. This encodes CASSQVLRTSGEMRQFF.

The CDR3 reads CASSGLGTGGGQPQHF. CDR3 nucleotides: TGTGCCAGTAGTGGATTAGGGACAGGGGGCGGCCAGCCCCAGCATTTT. The chain has TRBV19 and TRBJ1-5; 12 bases align to TRBD1. CDR1 is LNHDA, CDR2 SQIVND, per germline (reference sequence). J was trimmed by 7 bases and V by 5 bases; bases with no gene match: 9. The CDR3 covers 16 residues.

The chain combines TRBV11-2 with TRBJ2-3, with D tentatively TRBD2 (6 bases). The CDR3 runs 15 residues. Trimming left V 1 base short and J 7 bases short, with 15 bases between. In germline, CDR1 is SGHAT, CDR2 FQNNGV. This CDR3 reads CASSLVSGSGNTQYF. CDR3 bases: TGTGCCAGCAGCTTAGTTTCCGGGAGTGGGAATACGCAGTATTTT.